The 11 T cell receptor beta chains presented below share a single source sample, sequenced in a study of T cells after yellow fever vaccination (dated by TCRdb to between 2017 and 2020). The library came from 5' RACE. Sequencing used an Illumina HiSeq 2500. TCRdb handled the public reads itself, with Q25 trimming in fastp and clone calling in MiXCR, and kept productive beta chains. Rows are combined by CDR3 protein, so each entry shows the most common genes and DNA. Across this sample there are nearly 350,000 distinct CDR3 sequences, with around 8.1% seen only once. The ten largest clones add up to around 17% of the sample. Explained via the paper, the treatment or condition label denotes: live attenuated yellow fever vaccine strain. The sample here was PBMCs, taken about 49 days after the first yellow fever vaccination. Receptors were obtained from a man younger than 30 who received the YFV17D yellow fever vaccine.

V gene TRBV5-1 combines with J gene TRBJ2-5; D tentatively fits TRBD1 or TRBD2 (6 bases each). The CDR3 extends over 18 amino acids. Germline V lookup: CDR1 SGHRS, CDR2 YFSETQ. Trimming took off 0 bases at V and 4 bases at J, with 22 bases between the two ends. Here the CDR3 reads CASSLGPQQGPEGETQYF. The DNA of the CDR3 is TGCGCCAGCAGCTTGGGACCTCAACAGGGACCGGAGGGAGAGACCCAGTACTTC.

This clonotype was seen a few times. The chain has TRBV5-1 and TRBJ2-3, with 9 nucleotides matching TRBD2. This CDR3 has 14 amino acids. With 7 bases clipped from V and 5 bases from J, the junction kept 8 bases outside the gene matches. Per germline, CDR1 SGHRS and CDR2 YFSETQ. In DNA, the CDR3 is TGCGCCAGCCGGGTAGCGGGGGTGAGAGATACGCAGTATTTT. Translation: CASRVAGVRDTQYF.

The V gene is TRBV11-1, the J gene TRBJ2-5; 8 bases agree with TRBD1. From germline, CDR1 is SGHAT and CDR2 FQDESV (reference sequence). V was clipped by 1 base and J by 3 bases; unmatched bases: 4. The CDR3 sequence is 15 residues long. CDR3 DNA: TGTGCCAGCAGCTTAGGCAGGGGGCGGAAAGAGACCCAGTACTTC. Translating gives CASSLGRGRKETQYF.

The chain combines TRBV20-1 with TRBJ1-1; TRBD1 might be the D (5 bases). Germline loops: CDR1 DFQATT, CDR2 SNEGSKA (reference sequence). The CDR3 has 14 residues. With 1 base removed from V and 0 bases from J, the gap between germline ends came to 9 bases. The CDR3 DNA is TGCAGTGCTAGAGTCCGACAGCTGAACACTGAAGCTTTCTTT. Translation gives CSARVRQLNTEAFF.

The chain carries TRBV18 and TRBJ1-1; TRBD1 matches 7 bases. The CDR3 is 14 amino acids. Trimming cost V 5 bases and J 1 base; bases outside gene matches: 4. CDR1 and CDR2 (germline): KGHSH, LQKENI. The CDR3 region is CASSARTGNTEAFF. The CDR3 DNA reads TGTGCCAGCTCAGCAAGGACAGGGAACACTGAAGCTTTCTTT. Using reference TRBV18 and TRBJ1-1 for the parts outside the CDR3, the full variable domain is NAGVMQNPRHLVRRRGQEARLRCSPMKGHSHVYWYRQLPEEGLKFMVYLQKENIIDESGMPKERFSAEFPKEGPSILRIQQVVRGDSAAYFCASSARTGNTEAFFGQGTRLTVV.

This chain joins TRBV2 and TRBJ2-3; D gene unclear. This CDR3 has 14 residues. Trimming stripped 6 bases from V and 0 bases from J, with 10 bases between. Germline lookup yields CDR1 SNHLY and CDR2 FYNNEI. The CDR3 loop reads CASRRTVSTDTQYF. CDR3 DNA sequence: TGTGCCAGCAGGAGGACGGTGAGCACAGATACGCAGTATTTT.

This clonotype was counted only a few times. The chain links TRBV20-1 to TRBJ1-1, with 7 bases fitting TRBD1. The J segment lost 14 bases and the V segment lost 4 bases, leaving 13 bases of the junction unmatched. Germline V lookup: CDR1 DFQATT, CDR2 SNEGSKA (reference sequence). This CDR3 is built from 12 residues. The CDR3 spells CSATYLTGESFF. The CDR3 DNA sequence: TGCAGTGCTACATACCTTACAGGGGAGTCATTCTTT.

The rearrangement links TRBV11-2 to TRBJ2-1, with TRBD2 matching 14 bases. Germline lookup yields CDR1 SGHAT and CDR2 FQNNGV. CDR3 length: 19 residues. Germline trimming cut 7 bases from V and 4 bases from J; bases unmatched to any gene: 15. The CDR3: CASNPRGTSGGPKYNEQFF. The CDR3, as DNA: TGTGCCAGCAACCCCAGGGGGACTAGCGGGGGCCCCAAATACAATGAGCAGTTCTTC.

The rearrangement links TRBV5-1 to TRBJ2-3; unclear D gene. The V gene's germline CDR1 is SGHRS and CDR2 YFSETQ. The CDR3 spans 16 residues. Between the trimmed V and J ends, which lost 0 bases and 0 bases, there was a span of 11 bases. This CDR3 is CASSLASWPSTDTQYF. The CDR3 DNA sequence: TGCGCCAGCAGCTTGGCCTCCTGGCCAAGCACAGATACGCAGTATTTT.

This clonotype occurred a few times. This rearrangement joins TRBV11-3 to TRBJ1-3, with D possibly matching TRBD1 (6 bases). Germline V gene sequence: CDR1 SGHNT, CDR2 YENEEA. This CDR3 has 21 amino acids. Trimming removed 2 bases from V and 1 base from J, with 27 bases in between. The CDR3 spells CASSLLPPDNLITGSGNTIYF. CDR3 DNA: TGTGCCAGCAGCTTACTACCGCCGGATAACTTGATTACAGGGTCTGGAAACACCATATATTTT.

A few counts support this clonotype. The J gene is TRBJ2-7, the V gene TRBV6-2 or TRBV6-3; TRBD1 matches at 7 bases. The germline CDR1 and CDR2 sequences are MNHEY and SVGEGT. The length of the CDR3 is 13 residues. Unmatched junction bases numbered 5, after V lost 4 bases and J lost 5 bases. CDR3 sequence reads: CASSSGQTDEQYV. The CDR3 region has the DNA TGTGCCAGCAGTTCGGGACAGACGGACGAGCAGTACGTC.